The T cell receptor (beta chain) under discussion was sequenced for a study of CD4+ T cells in melanoma. Study-level points and caveats: A reported correlation linked neoantigen-specific CD4+ T cells to CD8+, macrophage and B cell function. Diverse differentiation states were reported for melanoma neoantigen-specific CD4+ T cells.

This clone was detected once. Its antigen is unidentified. Measured with immunoSEQ multiplex PCR; TCRdb has only the in-frame clones, and not every one. The sample yields about 13,000 clones, about 71% seen once. The sample taken for sequencing was cells from a culture (not recorded whether cultured in vitro). The sequence was collected from a human donor with melanoma.

The chain's CDR3 is CASSSGQGTLHETQYF. The CDR3, as DNA: TGCGCCAGCAGCTCCGGACAGGGGACCTTGCACGAGACCCAGTACTTC. This chain connects TRBV5-1 to TRBJ2-5; TRBD1 matches at 9 bases. J gave up 5 bases and V 3 bases, and 11 bases lay outside the gene matches. This CDR3 has 16 amino acids. Germline CDR1 reads SGHRS; CDR2 reads YFSETQ.